These 24 T cell receptor beta chains share one sample of origin, sequenced in a study of graft-versus-host responses after intestinal transplantation. Clones were sequenced by immunoSEQ multiplex PCR, and TCRdb holds only the in-frame ones, with some missing. This table holds 100,000 or so clones, about 90% found once. These TCRs' antigens remain unknown. The sequencing used unstimulated CD4+ T cells sorted from spleen or lymph node cells, collected before transplant. The receptor set was obtained from a human donor who was the organ donor for an intestinal transplant.

This clone came up once. The rearrangement uses TRBV7-8 and TRBJ2-2, with D unclear. Trimming took off 1 base at V and 6 bases at J, with 9 bases between the two ends. This CDR3 comprises 14 residues. In germline, CDR1 is SGHVS, CDR2 FQNEAQ. DNA for the CDR3: TGTGCCAGCAGCTTAGGGCCATCCCCCGGGGAGCTGTTTTTT. This sequence encodes CASSLGPSPGELFF.

The J gene is TRBJ2-4, the V gene TRBV4-1, with a tentative D call TRBD1 (5 bases). Trimming removed 1 base from V and 0 bases from J, with 16 bases in between. Germline CDR1 is MGHRA and CDR2 is YSYEKL. The CDR3 runs 18 residues. The CDR3 region is CASSQVLDTSLAKNIQYF. The DNA for the CDR3 is TGCGCCAGCAGCCAAGTGCTGGACACCTCTCTAGCCAAAAACATTCAGTACTTC.

The chain recombines TRBV30 with TRBJ1-1, with D possibly matching TRBD1 (5 bases). The CDR3 has 13 residues. Germline CDR1 GTSNPN, CDR2 SVGIG (reference sequence). Trimming took off 4 bases at V and 1 base at J, with 10 bases between the two ends. The CDR3 DNA follows: TGTGCCTGGAAGGACAACGAGAACACTGAAGCTTTCTTT. It specifies CAWKDNENTEAFF.

The J gene is TRBJ1-5, the V gene TRBV28; D remains unclear. The CDR3 is 14 residues long. Trimming removed 6 bases at V and 4 bases at J, with 13 bases between. Germline CDR1 reads MDHEN; CDR2 reads SYDVKM. CDR3 DNA sequence: TGTGCCAGCAGGCCCTCCGGGTGGAATCAGCCCCAGCATTTT. Its translation is CASRPSGWNQPQHF.

This sequence joins TRBV4-1 and TRBJ1-5, with 8 nucleotides matching TRBD1. Losses at the gene ends were 4 bases for V and 5 bases for J; bases not matched to a gene: 7. CDR1 is MGHRA and CDR2 is YSYEKL in the germline V gene. The CDR3 loop spans 15 amino acids. For the CDR3, the DNA is TGCGCCAGCAGCCCAAACCCAGGGGGCTATCAGCCCCAGCATTTT. This codes for CASSPNPGGYQPQHF.

J is TRBJ2-2 and V is TRBV4-1; D is perhaps TRBD2 (5 bases). Trimming shortened V by 4 bases and J by 5 bases, and 17 bases separated the two germline ends. Germline V CDR1 and CDR2: MGHRA, YSYEKL. The CDR3 runs 16 residues. The CDR3 DNA follows: TGCGCCAGCAGCCTTGAGGGTTCGGCTAGGACCGGGGAGCTGTTTTTT. Amino acid sequence: CASSLEGSARTGELFF.

The rearrangement uses TRBV29-1 and TRBJ2-7; 10 positions agree with TRBD1. The CDR3 extends over 14 amino acids. J lost 6 bases, V lost 4 bases, and 9 bases had no gene match. Germline CDR1 and CDR2: SQVTM and ANQGSEA. This chain's CDR3 is CSVGRDRGLGEQYF. CDR3 sequence (DNA): TGCAGCGTTGGTCGGGACAGGGGACTAGGCGAGCAGTACTTC.

The V gene is TRBV19, the J gene TRBJ2-1, with TRBD2 matching over 13 bases. J was trimmed by 10 bases and V by 0 bases; bases with no gene match: 21. Germline-derived CDR1 and CDR2 are LNHDA and SQIVND (reference sequence). This CDR3 spans 21 amino acids. CDR3 DNA: TGTGCCAGTAGTATAGATGCCTTGGGACTAGCGGGGCACCCTAGTGAAGTCGAGCAGTTCTTC. This encodes CASSIDALGLAGHPSEVEQFF.

The chain combines TRBV19 with TRBJ1-5; TRBD1 aligns across 7 bases. This CDR3 is 15 amino acids long. V lost 5 bases and J lost 3; bases outside the gene matches: 7. Germline V gene lookup returns CDR1 LNHDA and CDR2 SQIVND (reference sequence). The CDR3 sequence is CASSAGTAFNQPQHF. The CDR3 region has the DNA TGTGCCAGTAGTGCCGGGACAGCGTTCAATCAGCCCCAGCATTTT.

The V gene is TRBV15, the J gene TRBJ2-4; D remains unclear. Trimming shortened V by 0 bases and J by 5 bases, and 8 bases separated the two germline ends. The CDR3 is 14 amino acids. Germline V gene data show CDR1 as LNHNV and CDR2 as YYDKDF (reference sequence). CDR3 bases: TGTGCCACCAGCAGAGAGGTTAGCCAAAACATTCAGTACTTC. As protein: CATSREVSQNIQYF. The whole variable domain, remainder taken from reference TRBV15 and TRBJ2-4, is DAMVIQNPRYQVTQFGKPVTLSCSQTLNHNVMYWYQQKSSQAPKLLFHYYDKDFNNEADTPDNFQSRRPNTSFCFLDIRSPGLGDTAMYLCATSREVSQNIQYFGAGTRLSVL.

The chain has TRBV5-1 and TRBJ1-2; D not certain. In germline, CDR1 is SGHRS, CDR2 YFSETQ. Trimming pared 3 bases from V and 4 bases from J, leaving 10 bases between. This CDR3 is built from 13 residues. The CDR3 region is CASSSDGTYGYTF. The CDR3 DNA is TGCGCCAGCAGCTCGGATGGCACCTATGGCTACACCTTC.

V is TRBV10-3 and J is TRBJ1-1; D is unclear. With 0 bases removed from V and 2 bases from J, the gap between germline ends came to 16 bases. The CDR3 contains 17 residues. The germline V gene has CDR1 ENHRY and CDR2 SYGVKD. This chain's CDR3 is CAISESPPLAVNTEAFF. CDR3 sequence (DNA): TGTGCCATCAGTGAGTCCCCACCTCTGGCGGTAAACACTGAAGCTTTCTTT.

This clone was seen only once. The J gene is TRBJ2-7, the V gene TRBV9, with TRBD2 matching over 8 bases. Trimming at V came to 2 bases and at J to 2 bases, leaving 6 bases not matched to a gene. The CDR3 is 15 amino acids. Per the germline V gene, CDR1 is SGDLS and CDR2 is YYNGEE. The CDR3: CASSVSGDTTYEQYF. The CDR3 nucleotides are TGTGCCAGCAGCGTTAGCGGGGATACGACCTACGAGCAGTACTTC.

In its sample, this clone was seen once. The V and J genes are TRBV15 and TRBJ2-5; TRBD2 matches at 9 bases. With 1 base clipped from V and 0 bases from J, the junction kept 15 bases outside the gene matches. The CDR3 sequence is 20 residues long. Germline V CDR1 and CDR2: LNHNV, YYDKDF (reference sequence). The chain's CDR3 is CATSRVPDLGLAGYQETQYF. CDR3 sequence (DNA): TGTGCCACCAGCAGAGTACCGGACCTAGGCCTAGCGGGGTACCAAGAGACCCAGTACTTC.

The chain carries TRBV10-3 and TRBJ1-2; the D is unclear. The CDR3 totals 15 residues. Germline V gives CDR1 ENHRY, CDR2 SYGVKD. V lost 4 bases and J 4 bases, leaving 16 bases between the germline ends. The CDR3 coding sequence is TGTGCCATCAGTGTTAGGGCCCAGGCAATCTATGGCTACACCTTC. It codes for CAISVRAQAIYGYTF.

V and J are TRBV6-5 and TRBJ1-3, with D unresolved. The CDR3 extends over 15 amino acids. Germline V CDR1 and CDR2: MNHEY, SVGAGI. Trimming shortened V by 0 bases and J by 4 bases, and 10 bases separated the two germline ends. CDR3 nucleotide sequence: TGTGCCAGCAGTTACTCGATCACCATAGGAAACACCATATATTTT. Amino acid sequence: CASSYSITIGNTIYF.

V gene TRBV28 combines with J gene TRBJ1-2, with 9 bases matching TRBD1. Per the germline V gene, CDR1 is MDHEN and CDR2 is SYDVKM. This CDR3 comprises 15 residues. V lost 6 bases and J lost 5; bases outside the gene matches: 10. Here the CDR3 reads CASSHPIGTGYGYTF. The DNA for the CDR3 is TGTGCCAGCAGCCATCCCATTGGGACAGGGTATGGCTACACCTTC.

By sample fraction, this clone is medium-sized. Other DNA variants within this sample encode the same CDR3. The V call is TRBV19, the J call TRBJ2-3, with TRBD2 matching over 10 bases. There are 18 residues in the CDR3. After removal of 2 bases from V and 6 bases from J, the junction contained 14 bases not matched to a gene. Germline lookup yields CDR1 LNHDA and CDR2 SQIVND (reference sequence). In DNA, the CDR3 is TGTGCCAGTAGTATAAGTCAGCGGGGGGGCCGGCGATCGGATACGCAGTATTTT. It specifies CASSISQRGGRRSDTQYF.

The CDR3 protein is CASRPKQGTASGNTIYF. CDR3 DNA sequence: TGTGCCAGCAGACCGAAACAGGGAACGGCTTCTGGAAACACCATATATTTT. The gene calls are TRBV11-1 and TRBJ1-3, with D possibly TRBD1 on 6 matching bases. This CDR3 contains 17 residues. V was pared by 6 bases and J by 1 base, with 19 bases between. CDR1 is SGHAT and CDR2 is FQDESV in the germline V gene (reference sequence).

This chain connects TRBV7-2 to TRBJ2-1, with 8 positions matching TRBD2. Per germline, CDR1 SGHTA and CDR2 FQGNSA. This CDR3 is built from 15 residues. Losses at the gene ends were 4 bases for V and 3 bases for J; bases not matched to a gene: 5. In nucleotides, the CDR3 is TGTGCCAGCAGCTACCAGCGGGGGTACTACAATGAGCAGTTCTTC. This translates into CASSYQRGYYNEQFF. Together with reference TRBV7-2 and TRBJ2-1, the CDR3 gives the full variable domain: GAGVSQSPSNKVTEKGKDVELRCDPISGHTALYWYRQSLGQGLEFLIYFQGNSAPDKSGLPSDRFSAERTGGSVSTLTIQRTQQEDSAVYLCASSYQRGYYNEQFFGPGTRLTVL.

This clone was detected a few times. This chain uses TRBV18 with TRBJ2-1; 9 nucleotides agree with TRBD1. Per the germline V gene, CDR1 is KGHSH and CDR2 is LQKENI. J lost 2 bases, V lost 3 bases, and 8 bases had no gene match. This CDR3 has 17 residues. Here the CDR3 reads CASSPTLTGGTYNEQFF. CDR3 nucleotides: TGTGCCAGCTCACCGACCCTAACAGGGGGCACCTACAATGAGCAGTTCTTC.

The chain employs TRBV6-6 and TRBJ1-1; 7 nucleotides align to TRBD1. Germline V gene sequence: CDR1 MNHNY, CDR2 SVGAGI (reference sequence). The CDR3 has 13 amino acids. V lost 4 bases and J lost 4; bases outside the gene matches: 3. The CDR3 spells CASSLRDSTEAFF. CDR3 DNA sequence: TGTGCCAGCAGTTTAAGGGACAGCACTGAAGCTTTCTTT.

The rearrangement links TRBV30 to TRBJ2-7, with D tentatively TRBD2 (5 bases). Per the germline V gene, CDR1 is GTSNPN and CDR2 is SVGIG (reference sequence). Trimming took off 5 bases at V and 7 bases at J, with 15 bases between the two ends. The CDR3 loop spans 12 amino acids. The DNA for the CDR3 is TGTGCCTGGTCCCGGGCCGGAGGAGAGCAGTACTTC. Protein: CAWSRAGGEQYF.

The chain carries TRBV6-4 and TRBJ2-3; D call uncertain. The V end was cut by 4 bases, the J end by 3 bases, with 8 bases between. CDR3 size: 13 residues. Germline lookup yields CDR1 MRHNA and CDR2 SNTAGT. The CDR3 DNA is TGTGCCAGCAGTGTAGGTCCGACAGATACGCAGTATTTT. Translation: CASSVGPTDTQYF.